This T cell receptor (beta chain) was profiled in a study of spatial heterogeneity in lung cancer. About the study: Raw sequencing reads included, on average, more than 9.5 appearances of each unique TCR and UMI combination. Study results and limitations: Around 7.4% of tumor T cells for alpha chains and about 13% for beta chains were estimated to be covered. The number of expanded tumor alpha and beta chains correlated with mutation number.

Time point described: sample taken at primary tumor resection. The cohort: 70 to 75 early-stage, untreated non-small cell lung cancer patients. Each CDR3 protein gets one entry after TCRdb re-called the 5' RACE reads with MiXCR. The sample lists fewer than 15,000 distinct CDR3 sequences; 5.6% were seen once. There are many counts of this clonotype. Its antigen is unidentified. This beta chain was picked up by a library intended for alpha chains and is off target, so its count carries little meaning. The sequencing here drew on lung tumor tissue, taken at surgery. The clonotype was recovered from a female donor with early-stage non-small cell lung cancer.

The DNA of the CDR3 is TGTGCCAGCAGTTACGAGGGTTCGGGCTATGGCTACACCTTC. Its translation: CASSYEGSGYGYTF. The rearrangement joins TRBV6-5 to TRBJ1-2; D is uncertain. This CDR3 spans 14 amino acids. V was clipped by 2 bases and J by 4 bases, with 11 bases between them. Germline V CDR1 and CDR2: MNHEY, SVGAGI.